The 14 T cell receptor beta chains in this list originate from one sample, sequenced in a study of T cells in Graves' hyperthyroidism and ophthalmopathy. Authors of the study amplified TCR beta CDR3 regions from RNA transcripts. HTBI primers were used for first-round RT-PCR of the TCR CDR3. TCRdb re-called the multiplex PCR reads with MiXCR, one entry per CDR3 protein. The sample yields hundreds of thousands of distinct CDR3 sequences, 45% seen once. Source material: peripheral blood or thyroid tissue (not recorded which). These receptors all stem from an adult man with Graves' disease, either hyperthyroidism or ophthalmopathy (not recorded which).

In its sample, this clonotype was seen a few times. The J gene is TRBJ1-5, the V gene TRBV12-3 or TRBV12-4; unclear D gene. The CDR3 loop spans 15 amino acids. V was trimmed by 6 bases and J by 1 base, leaving 13 bases between them. CDR3: CASSVTADSNQPQHF. The CDR3 DNA sequence: TGTGCCAGCAGCGTAACGGCAGACAGCAATCAGCCCCAGCATTTT.

Many counts were recorded for this clonotype. The chain has TRBV7-8 and TRBJ1-5; D possibly corresponds to TRBD1 (5 bases). Trimming pared 3 bases from V and 3 bases from J, leaving 15 bases between. CDR1 is SGHVS and CDR2 is FQNEAQ in the germline V gene. The CDR3 has 16 amino acids. The CDR3 is CASSLQPRDFNQPQHF. The CDR3 region has the DNA TGTGCCAGCAGCTTGCAACCCCGGGACTTCAATCAGCCCCAGCATTTT.

The chain has TRBV10-3 and TRBJ2-7; D uncertain. V lost 5 bases to trimming and J lost 2 bases, with 13 bases between them. The CDR3 is made up of 14 amino acids. Germline V gene lookup returns CDR1 ENHRY and CDR2 SYGVKD. This chain's CDR3 is CAISSQRATYEQYF. For the CDR3, the DNA is TGTGCCATCAGTTCCCAGCGAGCAACCTACGAGCAGTACTTC.

The sample holds one count of this clonotype. This sequence joins TRBV7-9 and TRBJ2-7; D is unresolved. V lost 11 bases to trimming and J lost 6 bases, with 20 bases between them. Germline V gives CDR1 SEHNR, CDR2 FQNEAQ (reference sequence). This CDR3 is built from 13 residues. CDR3 DNA: TGTGCCTGGAGTGAAACGGGTACGGGCGAGCAGTACTTC. Residues: CAWSETGTGEQYF.

With regard to this clonotype: A much larger clonotype is one base distant, so this may be a read error. This sequence joins TRBV7-9 and TRBJ2-5; 7 bases map to TRBD1. J lost 2 bases, V lost 6 bases, and 6 bases had no gene match. CDR3 size: 14 residues. Per the germline V gene, CDR1 is SEHNR and CDR2 is FQNEAQ (reference sequence). DNA for the CDR3: TGTGCCAGCAGGTTCGACAGGGAGCAAGAGACCCAGTACTTC. Translation gives CASRFDREQETQYF. Combining the CDR3 with reference TRBV7-9 and TRBJ2-5 gives the whole variable domain DTGVSQNPRHKITKRGQNVTFRCDPISEHNRLYWYRQTLGQGPEFLTYFQNEAQLEKSRLLSDRFSAERPKGSFSTLEIQRTEQGDSAMYLCASRFDREQETQYFGPGTRLLVL.

The J gene is TRBJ2-7, the V gene TRBV7-9; either TRBD1 or TRBD2 may supply D (5 bases each). This CDR3 comprises 14 residues. Germline values: CDR1 SEHNR, CDR2 FQNEAQ (reference sequence). The ends were cut back, 5 bases at V and 6 bases at J, with 17 bases in the middle. Here the CDR3 DNA reads TGTGCCAGCAGCACATCTGCCGGGACGCGCGAGCAGTACTTC. Amino acid sequence: CASSTSAGTREQYF.

With regard to this clonotype: A much larger clone lies a single base off, so this may be a read error. The chain has TRBV19 and TRBJ2-5; D is unclear. CDR3 length: 16 residues. CDR1 and CDR2 from the germline V gene are LNHDA and SQIVND (reference sequence). Here the CDR3 reads CASSISGSGYQEIQYF. In DNA form, the CDR3 reads TGTGCCAGTAGTATTAGTGGAAGTGGGTACCAAGAGATCCAGTACTTC.

This clonotype came up a few times. The rearrangement links TRBV5-1 to TRBJ1-4; the D is unclear. CDR1 is SGHRS, CDR2 YFSETQ, per germline. CDR3 size: 14 residues. The V end lost 5 bases, the J end lost 0 bases, and 8 bases lay between the germline ends. CDR3 DNA: TGCGCCAGCAGAGACGGAACAACTAATGAAAAACTGTTTTTT. Protein sequence: CASRDGTTNEKLFF.

V gene TRBV20-1 combines with J gene TRBJ2-5; 11 bases are shared with TRBD2. The CDR3 is 13 amino acids. Germline loops: CDR1 DFQATT, CDR2 SNEGSKA (reference sequence). The trim removed 5 bases at V and 5 bases at J, leaving 4 bases unmatched. The CDR3 loop reads CSARWTSGETQYF. As DNA, the CDR3 is TGCAGTGCTCGATGGACTAGCGGGGAGACCCAGTACTTC.

This clonotype was observed many times. This chain joins TRBV20-1 and TRBJ1-5, with TRBD1 as a possible D gene (5 bases). Per germline, CDR1 DFQATT and CDR2 SNEGSKA (reference sequence). Trimming took off 0 bases at V and 15 bases at J, with 15 bases between the two ends. This CDR3 region has 12 residues. CDR3 DNA: TGCAGTGCTAGAGAGGGGGGACGGAGCCCGCATTTT. Amino acid sequence: CSAREGGRSPHF.

This clonotype was detected many times. Germline is not matched at one junction end, which may reflect a read error. This chain links TRBV5-1 with TRBJ2-7; D is unclear. Germline V CDR1 and CDR2: SGHRS, YFSETQ. CDR3 length: 12 residues. The CDR3 DNA reads as TGTGCCAGCAGCTTAGACGGAAACGAGCAGTACTTC. Amino acid sequence: CASSLDGNEQYF.

This clonotype has a handful of counts. The chain carries TRBV5-1 and TRBJ2-7; the match to TRBD2 covers 11 bases. Germline V gene data show CDR1 as SGHRS and CDR2 as YFSETQ. V lost 6 bases and J lost 7; bases outside the gene matches: 9. There are 14 residues in the CDR3. CDR3 nucleotides: TGCGCCAGCATGGTGACTAGCGGGATCGGGGAGCAGTACTTC. The encoded protein is CASMVTSGIGEQYF.

The chain links TRBV12-3 or TRBV12-4 to TRBJ1-5, with TRBD1 matching 7 bases. Losses at the gene ends were 4 bases for V and 6 bases for J; bases not matched to a gene: 6. CDR3 length equals 14 residues. CDR3 bases: TGTGCCAGCAGTTACGGGCAGGGGGTTCAGCCCCAGCATTTT. This encodes CASSYGQGVQPQHF.

This clonotype was recorded a few times. This chain joins TRBV20-1 and TRBJ2-2; tentative D call: TRBD1 (6 bases). Trimming stripped 3 bases from V and 7 bases from J, with 9 bases between. The CDR3 contains 12 residues. Germline V gene data show CDR1 as DFQATT and CDR2 as SNEGSKA (reference sequence). The CDR3, as DNA: TGCAGTGCTAGGAGGGGGAGCGGGGAGCTGTTTTTT. It yields the protein CSARRGSGELFF.